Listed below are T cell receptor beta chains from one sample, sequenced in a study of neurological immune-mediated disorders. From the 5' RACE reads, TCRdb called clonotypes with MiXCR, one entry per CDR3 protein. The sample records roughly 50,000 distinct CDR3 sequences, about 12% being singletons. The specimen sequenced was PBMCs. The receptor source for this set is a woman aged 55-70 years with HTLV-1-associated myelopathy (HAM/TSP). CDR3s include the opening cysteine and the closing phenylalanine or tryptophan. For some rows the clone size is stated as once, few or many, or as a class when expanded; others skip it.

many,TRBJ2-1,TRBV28,CASSTPGTSGRNEQFF
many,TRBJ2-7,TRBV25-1,CASSAYRDPYEQYF
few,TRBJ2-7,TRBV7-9,CASSPRTGRGGSYEQYF
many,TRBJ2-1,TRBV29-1,CSVVGYNEQFF
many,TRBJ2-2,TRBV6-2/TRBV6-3,CASRERRSGELFF
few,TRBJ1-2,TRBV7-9,CASSPRGDYGYTF
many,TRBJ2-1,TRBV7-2,CASSRGQVFYNEQFF
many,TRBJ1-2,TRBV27,CASSLSGSYGYTF
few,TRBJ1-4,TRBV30,CAWRRGANEKLFF
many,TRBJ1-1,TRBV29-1,CSVEGPTGGSTEAFF
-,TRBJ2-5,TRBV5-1,CASSAIAGVETQYF
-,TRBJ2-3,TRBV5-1,CASSTEGLASTDTQYF
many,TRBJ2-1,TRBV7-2,CASSFPTGGNEQFF
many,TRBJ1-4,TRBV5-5,CASSLAGGATNEKLFF
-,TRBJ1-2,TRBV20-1,CSAKTVNYCYTF
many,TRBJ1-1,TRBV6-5,CASSYSRDRGSTEAFF
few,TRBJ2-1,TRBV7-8,CASSLYSNEQFF
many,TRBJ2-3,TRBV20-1,CSARGRAPDTQYF
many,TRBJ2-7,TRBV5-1,CASSLDGGRYEQYF
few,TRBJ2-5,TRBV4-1,CASSLTPVEETQYF
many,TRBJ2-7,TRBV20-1,CSGGAGTGPYEQYF
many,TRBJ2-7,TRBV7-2,CASSFPTGSQKVSYEQYF
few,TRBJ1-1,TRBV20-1,CSPKRDPGTEAFF
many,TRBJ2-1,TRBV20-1,CSARRGGSSYNEQFF
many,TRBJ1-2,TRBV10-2,CASHSNNYGYTF
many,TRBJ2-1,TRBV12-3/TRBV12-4,CASSLGGGLAYNEQFF